This T cell receptor (beta chain) was found in a study of T cell responses to AZD1222 COVID-19 vaccine. After removal of 8 bases from V and 8 bases from J, the junction contained 8 bases not matched to a gene. Looked up from germline, CDR1 is MDHEN and CDR2 is SYDVKM. CDR3 length equals 13 residues. Points on this clone: Its antigen is unidentified.

Notes on the study in general: Spike-wide vaccine-associated CD4 TCRs dominated at 160-218 and 743-854. It was only a handful of AZD1222 recipients who were seropositive at baseline. Of spike-specific TCRs, nearly half reportedly target regions left unmutated in variants.

The table came from immunoSEQ multiplex PCR; TCRdb's copy has only in-frame clones and leaves some out. The table lists 75,000 to 100,000 clones, around 87% of them singletons. This specimen was peripheral blood, taken on day 0 of AZD1222 vaccination. The genes are TRBV28 and TRBJ1-4, with 7 bases lining up with TRBD1. The clonotype originates from an adult in good health. This CDR3 is CASSAGGPEKLFF. In DNA, the CDR3 is TGTGCCAGCTCGGCAGGGGGACCAGAAAAACTGTTTTTT.